This paragraph reports one TCR beta chain. The sample originates from a study of blood T cell repertoires in COVID-19. The overall study: Sample material is recorded as cDNA or gDNA derived from T cells, B-cell-depleted T cells, or PBMCs.

The repertoire was sequenced with immunoSEQ multiplex PCR; TCRdb's copy has only in-frame clones and lacks some. Of 400,000 to 500,000 clones in the sample, roughly 90% are singletons; the top ten hold 1.4% to 1.5%. The receptor was isolated from a woman aged 18-29 years who had been exposed to COVID-19. The specimen sequenced was PBMCs or T cells enriched from blood (not recorded which).

The CDR3 here is CASSINSGGAYEQYF. The CDR3 region has the DNA TGTGCCAGCAGCATCAATAGCGGGGGGGCCTACGAGCAGTACTTC. This chain joins TRBV7-3 and TRBJ2-7; TRBD2 aligns across 11 bases. The germline gives CDR1 SGHTA, CDR2 FQGTGA. Losses at the gene ends were 5 bases for V and 2 bases for J; bases not matched to a gene: 5. This CDR3 spans 15 amino acids. Based on the CDR3 plus reference TRBV7-3 and TRBJ2-7, the full variable domain is GAGVSQTPSNKVTEKGKYVELRCDPISGHTALYWYRQSLGQGPEFLIYFQGTGAADDSGLPNDRFFAVRPEGSVSTLKIQRTERGDSAVYLCASSINSGGAYEQYFGPGTRLTVT.